Listed below are T cell receptor beta chains from one sample, sequenced in a study of T cell responses to AZD1222 COVID-19 vaccine. Using immunoSEQ multiplex PCR, the repertoire was profiled, and TCRdb retains in-frame clones only, with some absent. The sample comprises 95,000 to 110,000 clones, roughly 93% of which are singletons, and 4% to 5.5% rests with the top ten. Here the sequenced sample was peripheral blood, taken on day 0 of AZD1222 vaccination. The receptor source for this set is an adult in good health. Each CDR3 is given with its conserved first and last residue. The D gene is left open where the match is weak. Part of the rows lack a size; the others show once, few, many or a class for expanded clones.

CAWKRNTEAFF | TGTGCCTGGAAGCGGAACACTGAAGCTTTCTTT | NA | TRBJ1-1 | TRBV30 | NA
CAISESRAGGGSGELFF | TGTGCCATCAGTGAGTCCCGCGCGGGAGGTGGTAGCGGGGAGCTGTTTTTT | NA | TRBJ2-2 | TRBV10-3 | TRBD2
CASSHAGTPNQPQHF | TGCGCCAGCAGCCATGCCGGGACACCGAATCAGCCCCAGCATTTT | NA | TRBJ1-5 | TRBV4-1 | NA
CASSHGTSGSVQYF | TGTGCCAGCAGCCATGGGACTAGCGGGAGTGTGCAGTACTTC | NA | TRBJ2-7 | TRBV14 | TRBD2
CASSLVGQGAPPGNTIYF | TGTGCCAGCAGCTTAGTTGGACAGGGGGCGCCCCCTGGAAACACCATATATTTT | NA | TRBJ1-3 | TRBV11-2 | TRBD1
CASNTRGLGEQYF | TGTGCCAGCAACACAAGGGGGCTTGGGGAGCAGTACTTC | NA | TRBJ2-7 | TRBV13 | TRBD1
CASSLGAQGLTEQYF | TGTGCCAGCAGCTTAGGGGCGCAGGGTTTAACCGAGCAGTACTTC | once | TRBJ2-7 | TRBV7-2 | NA
CASSHLETQYF | TGTGCCAGCAGTCACTTGGAGACCCAGTACTTC | NA | TRBJ2-5 | TRBV2 | NA
CASSQKDRPYEQYF | TGTGCCAGCAGCCAGAAAGACAGGCCCTACGAGCAGTACTTC | NA | TRBJ2-7 | TRBV7-9 | NA
CAISVGLAGRSSYNEQFF | TGTGCCATCAGTGTTGGACTAGCGGGCCGAAGCTCCTACAATGAGCAGTTCTTC | NA | TRBJ2-1 | TRBV10-3 | TRBD2
CASSDRASWDTIYF | TGTGCCAGCAGTGACAGGGCTAGTTGGGACACCATATATTTT | once | TRBJ1-3 | TRBV2 | NA
CASSAEPMPTKQYF | TGTGCCAGCAGTGCGGAACCCATGCCTACGAAGCAGTACTTC | NA | TRBJ2-7 | TRBV2 | NA
CASSIQGHEQFF | TGTGCCAGCAGCATACAGGGTCATGAGCAGTTCTTC | NA | TRBJ2-1 | TRBV28 | NA
CATASTGGALQPQHF | TGTGCCACCGCGTCGACAGGGGGGGCACTGCAGCCCCAGCATTTT | NA | TRBJ1-5 | TRBV15 | TRBD1
CASRDDRAYEQYF | TGTGCCAGCAGGGATGACAGAGCCTACGAGCAGTACTTC | once | TRBJ2-7 | TRBV2 | NA
CASSFRQGNTEAFF | TGCGCCAGCAGCTTTAGGCAGGGGAACACTGAAGCTTTCTTT | NA | TRBJ1-1 | TRBV5-1 | NA
CATSRDRQAYNEQFF | TGTGCCACCAGCAGAGATAGGCAGGCGTACAATGAGCAGTTCTTC | NA | TRBJ2-1 | TRBV15 | NA
CASSPDRANEKLFF | TGTGCCAGCAGCCCCGACAGGGCTAATGAAAAACTGTTTTTT | NA | TRBJ1-4 | TRBV6-5 | TRBD1
CASSPTPGGRTEAFF | TGTGCCAGCAGTCCCACCCCGGGGGGTAGGACTGAAGCTTTCTTT | NA | TRBJ1-1 | TRBV27 | NA
CASSVTSGRETGELFF | TGTGCCAGCTCAGTGACTAGCGGGAGAGAAACCGGGGAGCTGTTTTTT | medium-sized | TRBJ2-2 | TRBV18 | TRBD2
CASSLGPGEGTGNTIYF | TGTGCCAGCAGCTTGGGGCCGGGGGAAGGAACTGGAAACACCATATATTTT | NA | TRBJ1-3 | TRBV5-4 | NA
CATSLNTGGGNYGYTF | TGTGCCACCAGCCTCAATACGGGGGGAGGGAACTATGGCTACACCTTC | NA | TRBJ1-2 | TRBV15 | NA
CASKLWTGVTFF | TGTGCCAGCAAATTATGGACAGGTGTTACTTTCTTT | NA | TRBJ1-1 | TRBV27 | TRBD1
CASSLGQISTDTQYF | TGTGCCAGCAGCTTGGGCCAGATCAGCACAGATACGCAGTATTTT | NA | TRBJ2-3 | TRBV5-4 | NA
CASSFNEKLFF | TGTGCCAGCAGCTTTAATGAAAAACTGTTTTTT | NA | TRBJ1-4 | TRBV28 | NA
CASSLEGGTTEAFF | TGCGCCAGCAGCTTGGAAGGGGGGACCACTGAAGCTTTCTTT | NA | TRBJ1-1 | TRBV5-1 | NA
CASSFPGSPFDTIYF | TGTGCCAGCAGTTTCCCGGGGTCGCCCTTTGACACCATATATTTT | NA | TRBJ1-3 | TRBV6-6 | NA
CASSSGTPGSNQPQHF | TGTGCCAGTAGTTCGGGGACCCCGGGCAGCAATCAGCCCCAGCATTTT | NA | TRBJ1-5 | TRBV19 | NA
CATQDRGLYGYTF | TGTGCCACCCAAGACAGGGGACTATATGGCTACACCTTC | NA | TRBJ1-2 | TRBV24-1 | TRBD1
CAWSALYEQFF | TGTGCCTGGAGCGCCTTGTATGAGCAGTTCTTC | NA | TRBJ2-1 | TRBV30 | NA
CASSQDRGRTEAFF | TGTGCCAGCAGTCAGGACAGGGGGCGGACTGAAGCTTTCTTT | NA | TRBJ1-1 | TRBV2 | TRBD1
CSVRSGANVLTF | TGCAGCGTCCGCTCTGGGGCCAACGTCCTGACTTTC | NA | TRBJ2-6 | TRBV29-1 | NA